This TCR beta chain was obtained from a study of blood T cells in healthy people across ages. This clonotype was seen a handful of times. Trimming removed 2 bases at V and 5 bases at J, with 12 bases between. This CDR3 is 14 amino acids long. CDR1 KGHSH and CDR2 LQKENI come from the germline V gene. Together with a sample-barcoded 5' primer, a J-beta primer mix was included in a second PCR lasting 7 to 11 cycles. TCRdb reanalysed the 5' RACE reads using MiXCR and keeps one entry per CDR3 protein. The sample carries 910,000 or so distinct CDR3 sequences, 45% to 60% recorded once. The receptor's source is a woman in her sixties in good health. The sample taken for sequencing was blood. The chain is built from TRBV18 and TRBJ2-5; D unresolved. The CDR3 nucleotides are TGTGCCAGCTCACCAAAGGAAAGTCGGGAGACCCAGTACTTC. Translated, it gives CASSPKESRETQYF.